A selection of T cell receptor beta chains follows, all from one sample in a study of blood T cell repertoires in COVID-19. The data were produced by immunoSEQ multiplex PCR, yet TCRdb's version contains in-frame clones alone and is incomplete. The sample has about 67,000 clones; 85% to 90% are singletons. Sequencing input: peripheral blood. The receptors here all came from a man aged 50-59 years with active COVID-19. The CDR3 runs from the conserved cysteine through the conserved F or W.

13 TRBV7-8 CASSPTDSDTQYF
15 TRBV19 CASSFGTGNTGELFF
16 TRBV5-4 CASSSGAGGEVYGYTF
15 TRBV5-4 CASSLGGQGGDTQYF
15 TRBV7-6 CASSSDRGVHETQYF
15 TRBV7-6 CASSLIPGENYEQYF
13 TRBV7-2 CASRLAGVGEQFF
15 TRBV27 CASSLFGDRVHEQYF
15 TRBV19 CASSNRGQLYNEQFF
14 TRBV28 CASSLSPDREAQYF
14 TRBV29-1 CSVAGQNSNQPQHF
17 TRBV4-1 CASSQEAGLVFNSPLHF
16 TRBV6-2/TRBV6-3 CASSYDRLGYVDEQFF
14 TRBV21-1 CASSKRGPGDTQYF
12 TRBV18 CASSLQYTEAFF
13 TRBV5-6 CASSLALLGRAFF
15 TRBV7-7 CASSAVGGGTDTQYF
15 TRBV7-8 CASSLRVETNEKLFF
14 TRBV18 CASSGRDPSMAQYF
14 TRBV7-9 CASSWTISTGELFF
13 TRBV30 CAWSGTSTDTQYF
14 TRBV6-5 CASRRTGSTGELFF
20 TRBV28 CASSSIPILSGREDTGELFF
15 TRBV18 CASSSQAGQQETQYF
16 TRBV7-3 CASSKVGTRDLNEQFF
14 TRBV19 CASTPGDSGNTIYF
12 TRBV25-1 CASTPQTGELFF
13 TRBV3-1/TRBV3-2 CASSQDHANTQYF
16 TRBV7-6 CASSQGGLASYNEQFF
14 TRBV6-1 CASSEGTGADTQYF
14 TRBV6-5 CASTSGRGHETQYF
14 TRBV5-1 CASSLVTGSGELFF
16 TRBV28 CASSTFGTGAGNEQFF
12 TRBV6-6 CASKLNSYEQYF
15 TRBV29-1 CSVVGGTTGDGVQYF
18 TRBV4-2 CASSPNTGGEGGTDTQYF
14 TRBV7-2 CASSSRGLNYGYTF
12 TRBV11-3 CASSLDRYEQYF
14 TRBV30 CAWIFGQNTGELFF
15 TRBV6-5 CASSYPTDRGRGYTF
15 TRBV5-1 CASSLTGEVGNEQYF
11 TRBV12-3/TRBV12-4 CASSLREWQYF
15 TRBV5-4 CASTDATSGSDTQYF
16 TRBV6-2/TRBV6-3 CASSYSSTPGSYEQYF
15 TRBV7-9 CASSPSGRQASPLHF
17 TRBV5-1 CASRQNPQGARGNTIYF
15 TRBV19 CASRDWQNMNTEAFF
16 TRBV7-3 CASSPPGSGHTYEQYF
17 TRBV9 CASSPRGAGGYTGELFF
16 TRBV7-3 CASSLRRTSGYNEQFF
11 TRBV28 CATGQNYGYTF
14 TRBV10-3 CAIRTGTPSYEQYF
13 TRBV5-5 CASSRTQGQPQHF
16 TRBV4-1 CASSQEGETNTGELFF
15 TRBV6-1 CASSEGLAGRNEQFF
14 TRBV5-6 CASSLGESGQKLFF
16 TRBV7-2 CASSSFSGSSYNEQFF
15 TRBV2 CASSTGGVKTDTQYF
17 TRBV3-1/TRBV3-2 CASSLRRGPQRDYGYTF